These 3 T cell receptor beta chains were sequenced from one sample in a study of shared clonotypes between healthy human individuals. The method was immunoSEQ multiplex PCR; TCRdb's version includes in-frame clones alone and lacks a portion of them. The table records under 600,000 clones, more than 95% of them present only once. Material: naive CD4+ T cells sorted from blood. Subset described: CD45RA+ positively selected. Receptors originate from a woman in her thirties in good health.

CDR3: CASSLVRVSGQGLETQYF. The CDR3 DNA sequence: TGTGCCAGCAGCTTAGTGCGCGTGTCGGGACAGGGTCTGGAGACCCAGTACTTC. The chain carries TRBV13 and TRBJ2-5, with TRBD1 identical over 9 bases. Germline lookup yields CDR1 PRHDT and CDR2 FYEKMQ (reference sequence). CDR3 size: 18 residues. With V trimmed by 1 base and J by 5 bases, 14 bases remained unmatched.

V usage is TRBV2 and J usage is TRBJ2-4, with D uncertain. The CDR3 totals 14 residues. Germline-derived CDR1 and CDR2 are SNHLY and FYNNEI. V dropped 7 bases and J dropped 1 base, with 11 bases sitting between them. The CDR3 sequence is CASIFQEAKNIQYF. The CDR3 nucleotides read TGTGCCAGCATTTTCCAGGAGGCCAAAAACATTCAGTACTTC.

This rearrangement joins TRBV6-4 to TRBJ1-4, with 9 bases aligning to TRBD1. The CDR3 totals 13 residues. J gave up 6 bases and V 11 bases, and 7 bases lay outside the gene matches. Germline CDR1 reads MRHNA; CDR2 reads SNTAGT. The CDR3 region has the DNA TGTGCCGAACCAACAGGGGGCTATGAAAAACTGTTTTTT. As protein: CAEPTGGYEKLFF.